The present T cell receptor beta chain was sequenced within a study of blood T cell repertoires in COVID-19. The overall study: Italy, Spain and the United States were the sources of the convalescent and acute COVID-19 samples.

This clone showed up just once. Using immunoSEQ multiplex PCR, the repertoire was profiled, and TCRdb retains in-frame clones only, with some absent. The sample lists 180,000 or so clones, roughly nine tenths occurring once. Germline CDR1 SEHNR, CDR2 FQNEAQ (reference sequence). The V gene lost 6 bases and the J gene lost 0 bases, with 14 bases spanning the gap. This CDR3 has 16 amino acids. Sequenced sample: PBMCs or T cells enriched from blood (not recorded which). The receptor was derived from a woman in her 40s with acute COVID-19. The rearrangement uses TRBV7-9 and TRBJ1-4; D is ambiguous. CDR3 sequence: CASSQSWPATNEKLFF. DNA for the CDR3: TGTGCCAGCAGTCAGTCCTGGCCTGCAACTAATGAAAAACTGTTTTTT.